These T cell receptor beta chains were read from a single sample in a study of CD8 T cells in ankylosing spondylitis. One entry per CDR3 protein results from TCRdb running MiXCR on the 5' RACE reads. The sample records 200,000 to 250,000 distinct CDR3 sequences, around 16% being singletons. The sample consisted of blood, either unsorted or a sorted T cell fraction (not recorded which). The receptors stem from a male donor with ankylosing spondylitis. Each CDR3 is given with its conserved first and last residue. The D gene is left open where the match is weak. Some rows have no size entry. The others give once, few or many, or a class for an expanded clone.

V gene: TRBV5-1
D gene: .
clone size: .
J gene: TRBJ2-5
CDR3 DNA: TGCGCCAGCAGCATGGCCGAAAGGGAGACCCAGTACTTC
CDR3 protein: CASSMAERETQYF

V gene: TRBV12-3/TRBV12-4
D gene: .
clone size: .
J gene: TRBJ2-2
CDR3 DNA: TGTGCCAGCAGCTTGACCGAGAACACCGGGGAGCTGTTTTTT
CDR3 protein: CASSLTENTGELFF

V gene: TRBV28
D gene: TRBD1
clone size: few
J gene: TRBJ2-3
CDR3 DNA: TGTGCCAGCGGCCTCGACCTGGGGACAGGAGCCCGCACAGATACGCAGTATTTT
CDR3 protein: CASGLDLGTGARTDTQYF

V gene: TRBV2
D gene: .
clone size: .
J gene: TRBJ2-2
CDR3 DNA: TGTGCCAGCAGTGGGAAAGGGCCGCACACCGGGGAGCTGTTTTTT
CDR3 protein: CASSGKGPHTGELFF

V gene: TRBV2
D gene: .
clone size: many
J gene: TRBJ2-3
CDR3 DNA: TGTGCCAGCAAACGGTTTAGCACAGATACGCAGTATTTT
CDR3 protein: CASKRFSTDTQYF

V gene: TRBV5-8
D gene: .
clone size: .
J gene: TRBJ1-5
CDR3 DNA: TGTGCCAGCAGCCTCCCCGGGAGGCAGCCCCAGCATTTT
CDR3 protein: CASSLPGRQPQHF

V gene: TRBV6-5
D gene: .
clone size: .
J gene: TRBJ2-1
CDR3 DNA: TGTGCCAGCAGTCCCTCGAAGTACAATGAGCAGTTCTTC
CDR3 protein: CASSPSKYNEQFF

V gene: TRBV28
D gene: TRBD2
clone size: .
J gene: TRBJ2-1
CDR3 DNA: TGTGCCAGCAGTTTATCCCATAGCGGGAGGGCCCTCTATGAGCAGTTCTTC
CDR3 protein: CASSLSHSGRALYEQFF

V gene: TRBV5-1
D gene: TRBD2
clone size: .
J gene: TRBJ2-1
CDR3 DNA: TGCGCCAGCAGCTTGTATGGACTAGAAGGGGAGCAGTTCTTC
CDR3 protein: CASSLYGLEGEQFF

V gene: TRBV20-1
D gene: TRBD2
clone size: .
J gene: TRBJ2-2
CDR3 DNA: TGCAGTGCTAGCCCGGGACTAGCGGACGTTACCGGGGAGCTGTTTTTT
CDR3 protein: CSASPGLADVTGELFF

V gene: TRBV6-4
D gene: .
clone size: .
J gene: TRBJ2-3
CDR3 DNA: TGTGCCAGCAGTGTGAGCGGCACAGATACGCAGTATTTT
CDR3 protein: CASSVSGTDTQYF

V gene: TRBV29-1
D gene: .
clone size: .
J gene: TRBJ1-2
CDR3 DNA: TGCAGCGTTGAGATGTGGACGGGGAACTATGGCTACACCTTC
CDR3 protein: CSVEMWTGNYGYTF

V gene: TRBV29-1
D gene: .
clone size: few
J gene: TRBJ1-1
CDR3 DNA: TGCAGCGTTGAGCAGGGGCCGATGAACACTGAAGCTTTCTTT
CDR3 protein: CSVEQGPMNTEAFF

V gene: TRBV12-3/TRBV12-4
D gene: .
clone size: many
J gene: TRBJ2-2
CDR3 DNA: TGTGCCAGCAGTCCCTTGACGGGCGGGACCGGGGAGCTGTTTTTT
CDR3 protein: CASSPLTGGTGELFF

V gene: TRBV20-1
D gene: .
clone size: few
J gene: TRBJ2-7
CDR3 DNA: TGCAGTGCCACTGCCGCGCTGGAAGTCTCCTACGAGCAGTACTTC
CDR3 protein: CSATAALEVSYEQYF

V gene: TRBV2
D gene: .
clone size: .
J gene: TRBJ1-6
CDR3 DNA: TGTGCCAGCACTTTAGGAGCATCACCCCTCCACTTT
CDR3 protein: CASTLGASPLHF

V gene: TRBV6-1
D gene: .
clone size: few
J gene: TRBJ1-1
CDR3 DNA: TGTGCCAGCAACCACGCCACTGAAGCTTTCTTT
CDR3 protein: CASNHATEAFF

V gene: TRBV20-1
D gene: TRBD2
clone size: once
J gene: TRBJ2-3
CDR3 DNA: TGCAGTGCTAGAGATCCCCTTTTGTGGGGAGGGACAGATACGCAGTATTTT
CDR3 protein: CSARDPLLWGGTDTQYF

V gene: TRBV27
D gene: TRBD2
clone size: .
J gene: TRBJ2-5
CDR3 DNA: TGTGCCAGCAGTTTAGGCTCCGGGAGGGAGGTTAAGACCCAGTACTTC
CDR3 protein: CASSLGSGREVKTQYF

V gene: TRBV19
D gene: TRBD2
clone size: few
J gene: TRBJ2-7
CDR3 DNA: TGTGCCAGTAGTATGGGCGGGAGCTCCTACGAGCAGTACTTC
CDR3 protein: CASSMGGSSYEQYF

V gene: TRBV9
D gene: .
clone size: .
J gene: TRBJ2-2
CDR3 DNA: TGTGCCAGCAGCGTAGATCCGGACGGATCGAACACCGGGGAGCTGTTTTTT
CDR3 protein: CASSVDPDGSNTGELFF

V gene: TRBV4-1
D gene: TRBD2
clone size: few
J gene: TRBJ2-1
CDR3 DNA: TGCGCCAGCAGCCAAGATCCCCTAGCGGGAGCCTACAATGAGCAGTTCTTC
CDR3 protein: CASSQDPLAGAYNEQFF

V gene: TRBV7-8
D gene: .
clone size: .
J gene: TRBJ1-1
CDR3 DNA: TGTGCCAGCAGCTTACCAAGGACCCAACTAAACACTGAAGCTTTCTTT
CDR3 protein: CASSLPRTQLNTEAFF